Below are 27 T cell receptor beta chains sequenced from a single sample in a study of identical twins. TCRdb re-analysed the 5' RACE reads in MiXCR, keeping a single row per CDR3 protein. The table records about 520,000 distinct CDR3 sequences, about 20% of them present only once. In addition, the sample was reused for a study of T cells expressing NK-cell markers.

The source material was CD4+ T cells sorted from blood. These receptors were collected from a woman aged 18 to 35 in good health.

A few counts support this clonotype. The chain links TRBV20-1 to TRBJ2-7, with TRBD2 identical over 10 bases. The ends lost 5 bases at V and 0 bases at J; junction bases unmatched: 7. Germline CDR1 and CDR2: DFQATT and SNEGSKA (reference sequence). CDR3 size: 15 residues. The CDR3 loop reads CSAGHLAGDSYEQYF. The CDR3, as DNA: TGCAGTGCTGGGCATCTAGCGGGAGACTCCTACGAGCAGTACTTC.

This clonotype was counted ten times or more. The V and J genes are TRBV20-1 and TRBJ1-4; D gene uncertain. The germline V gene has CDR1 DFQATT and CDR2 SNEGSKA (reference sequence). This CDR3 contains 16 residues. V was pared by 3 bases and J by 8 bases, with 22 bases between. Here the CDR3 reads CSASHRSGYGKEKLFF. CDR3 DNA: TGCAGTGCTAGTCACCGATCCGGCTACGGGAAGGAAAAACTGTTTTTT.

This chain links TRBV7-9 with TRBJ2-7; D possibly corresponds to TRBD1 (6 bases). V gave up 6 bases and J gave up 2 bases, with 14 bases separating them. The CDR3 loop spans 14 amino acids. The germline CDR1 and CDR2 sequences are SEHNR and FQNEAQ (reference sequence). The CDR3 loop is CASSSGTRPYEQYF. For the CDR3, the DNA is TGTGCCAGCAGTTCCGGGACAAGGCCCTACGAGCAGTACTTC.

There are a few counts of this clonotype. The chain recombines TRBV6-1 with TRBJ1-2, with D perhaps matching TRBD1 (6 bases). Germline V lookup: CDR1 MNHNS, CDR2 SASEGT. The CDR3 consists of 17 residues. V lost 7 bases and J 2 bases, leaving 23 bases between the germline ends. The DNA for the CDR3 is TGTGCCAGCAAAGCGGGCAGGGGCCCAACTTCCAACTATGGCTACACCTTC. Protein sequence: CASKAGRGPTSNYGYTF.

The rearrangement joins TRBV5-1 to TRBJ2-7; D is ambiguous. The CDR3 totals 14 residues. V dropped 0 bases and J dropped 3 bases, with 10 bases sitting between them. The V gene's germline CDR1 is SGHRS and CDR2 YFSETQ. In nucleotides, the CDR3 is TGCGCCAGCAGCTTGGATGTGGCTAACTACGAGCAGTACTTC. Translating it yields CASSLDVANYEQYF. The complete variable domain, with remaining parts taken from reference TRBV5-1 and TRBJ2-7, reads KAGVTQTPRYLIKTRGQQVTLSCSPISGHRSVSWYQQTPGQGLQFLFEYFSETQRNKGNFPGRFSGRQFSNSRSEMNVSTLELGDSALYLCASSLDVANYEQYFGPGTRLTVT.

This clonotype has just a few counts. DNA of the CDR3: TGCGCCAGCAGTCCCGGGGGGAGCGGGCTATCCTCCTCCTACAATGAGCAGTTCTTC. It yields the protein CASSPGGSGLSSSYNEQFF. The rearrangement links TRBV5-1 to TRBJ2-1; 7 bases agree with TRBD2. The CDR3 covers 19 residues. V lost 5 bases to trimming and J lost 0 bases; unmatched junction nucleotides: 17. Germline V gene data show CDR1 as SGHRS and CDR2 as YFSETQ.

V and J are TRBV29-1 and TRBJ2-7; TRBD1 is a possible D gene (6 bases). Looked up from germline, CDR1 is SQVTM and CDR2 is ANQGSEA. This CDR3 spans 14 amino acids. Trimming took 7 bases from V and 0 from J, leaving 16 bases between them. CDR3 loop: CSASTQGFSYEQYF. The DNA for the CDR3 is TGCAGCGCCTCGACCCAGGGGTTCTCCTACGAGCAGTACTTC.

The chain combines TRBV7-9 with TRBJ2-1; D tentatively fits TRBD1 or TRBD2 (7 bases each). CDR3 size: 16 residues. Trimming took off 5 bases at V and 6 bases at J, with 20 bases between the two ends. Germline V lookup: CDR1 SEHNR, CDR2 FQNEAQ (reference sequence). CDR3 amino acids: CASSQGGIGRPNEQFF. Here the CDR3 DNA reads TGTGCCAGCAGCCAGGGGGGGATAGGTCGCCCCAATGAGCAGTTCTTC.

The table lists this clonotype with a few counts. This chain links TRBV20-1 with TRBJ2-1; D may be TRBD1 (5 bases). Germline V gene data show CDR1 as DFQATT and CDR2 as SNEGSKA (reference sequence). The CDR3 is 13 amino acids. The CDR3 sequence: CSTADSSYNEQFF. Written as DNA, the CDR3 is TGCAGCACTGCCGACAGCTCCTACAATGAGCAGTTCTTC.

The chain employs TRBV30 and TRBJ2-1; D not resolved. This CDR3 has 14 residues. Germline CDR1 and CDR2: GTSNPN and SVGIG (reference sequence). V gave up 4 bases and J gave up 1 base, with 11 bases separating them. As DNA, the CDR3 is TGTGCCTGGAATGGGGAAGGATCCTACAATGAGCAGTTCTTC. It encodes CAWNGEGSYNEQFF.

This clonotype was seen only a few times. The rearrangement uses TRBV25-1 and TRBJ2-7; D is perhaps TRBD1 or TRBD2 (5 bases each). Germline lookup yields CDR1 MGHDK and CDR2 SYGVNS. The CDR3 is made up of 14 amino acids. V was cut by 9 bases and J by 1 base, with 16 bases left in between. The CDR3 DNA reads TGTGCCAGAGTGGGGGAAGGAGCTTCCTACGAGCAGTACTTC. Protein product: CARVGEGASYEQYF.

This clonotype came up a few times. The V call is TRBV2, the J call TRBJ2-1; no clear D gene. The CDR3 has 13 residues. The V end lost 7 bases, the J end lost 9 bases, and 16 bases lay between the germline ends. Germline CDR1 SNHLY, CDR2 FYNNEI. The CDR3 spells CASNVGVKGEQFF. CDR3 sequence (DNA): TGTGCCAGCAATGTCGGCGTTAAGGGTGAGCAGTTCTTC. The whole variable domain, filled in from reference TRBV2 and TRBJ2-1, reads EPEVTQTPSHQVTQMGQEVILRCVPISNHLYFYWYRQILGQKVEFLVSFYNNEISEKSEIFDDQFSVERPDGSNFTLKIRSTKLEDSAMYFCASNVGVKGEQFFGPGTRLTVL.

The chain uses TRBV6-1 and TRBJ2-5; 7 nucleotides agree with TRBD2. Germline values: CDR1 MNHNS, CDR2 SASEGT. V was pared by 6 bases and J by 5 bases, with 15 bases of the junction left unmatched. The CDR3 is 16 residues long. CDR3 residues: CASSLSLTSLGETQYF. CDR3 DNA: TGTGCCAGCAGCCTCTCTTTGACTAGCTTGGGGGAGACCCAGTACTTC.

This clonotype was detected many times. The chain links TRBV6-2 or TRBV6-3 to TRBJ2-3; D perhaps matches TRBD1 (6 bases). The CDR3 has 14 amino acids. Trimming took off 5 bases at V and 2 bases at J, with 11 bases between the two ends. Germline-derived CDR1 and CDR2 are MNHEY and SVGEGT. The CDR3 DNA reads TGTGCCAGCAGTCCCGGACAGTCCACAGATACGCAGTATTTT. It encodes CASSPGQSTDTQYF.

DNA for the CDR3: TGCGCCAGCAGCCAAGAGTATATAAGTTCAGGGGGTCACGAGCAGTACTTC. Residues: CASSQEYISSGGHEQYF. The V and J genes are TRBV4-1 and TRBJ2-7, with 7 bases identical to TRBD1. V shed 0 bases and J 5 bases; nucleotides not matched to a gene: 13. The CDR3 is 17 residues long. Germline CDR1 and CDR2: MGHRA and YSYEKL.

The chain joins TRBV20-1 to TRBJ2-1; 11 positions agree with TRBD2. The germline gives CDR1 DFQATT, CDR2 SNEGSKA (reference sequence). The V segment lost 0 bases and the J segment 15 bases; nucleotides outside the gene matches: 10. The CDR3 runs 14 residues. CDR3 coding DNA: TGCAGTGCTAGAGATTGGCCTAGCGGGAGGACCCCGTTCTTC. Translated, it gives CSARDWPSGRTPFF.

The V gene is TRBV3-1, the J gene TRBJ2-4, with 7 bases identical to TRBD1. Trimming cost V 4 bases and J 4 bases; bases outside gene matches: 4. Germline V gene lookup returns CDR1 LGHDT and CDR2 YNNKEL (reference sequence). The length of the CDR3 is 14 residues. CDR3 coding DNA: TGTGCCAGCAGCCGCATACAGGGGAAAAACATTCAGTACTTC. Protein sequence: CASSRIQGKNIQYF.

The chain joins TRBV4-1 to TRBJ1-1; 8 nucleotides align to TRBD1. The germline V gene encodes CDR1 MGHRA and CDR2 YSYEKL. The CDR3 runs to 15 residues. V was clipped by 3 bases and J by 11 bases; unmatched bases: 14. The CDR3 DNA is TGCGCCAGCAGCCAGCTTCCGGGACAGGTCTCCCGGGCTTTCTTT. Translation: CASSQLPGQVSRAFF.

The chain carries TRBV6-2 or TRBV6-3 and TRBJ2-7; 11 bases match TRBD2. CDR1 is MNHEY, CDR2 SVGEGT, per germline. This CDR3 is 16 amino acids long. V lost 5 bases to trimming and J lost 4 bases; unmatched junction nucleotides: 10. CDR3 loop: CASSHPLAGEIYEQYF. CDR3 coding DNA: TGTGCCAGCAGTCACCCACTAGCGGGAGAGATTTACGAGCAGTACTTC.

The V gene is TRBV20-1, the J gene TRBJ2-7, with D unclear. The CDR3 is 12 amino acids. Germline loops: CDR1 DFQATT, CDR2 SNEGSKA (reference sequence). Deletions cut 4 bases from V and 2 bases from J, with 9 bases between. The CDR3 loop reads CSANHRTYEQYF. The DNA of the CDR3 is TGCAGTGCTAACCACAGAACCTACGAGCAGTACTTC.

In its sample, this clonotype was seen a few times. V and J are TRBV5-1 and TRBJ2-5; tentatively, D is TRBD2 (6 bases). Germline-derived CDR1 and CDR2 are SGHRS and YFSETQ. V dropped 0 bases and J dropped 4 bases, with 13 bases sitting between them. The length of the CDR3 is 15 residues. DNA of the CDR3: TGCGCCAGCAGCTTGGAGGGTTTCGGGGGAGAGACCCAGTACTTC. It yields the protein CASSLEGFGGETQYF.

This rearrangement joins TRBV12-3 or TRBV12-4 to TRBJ2-3; TRBD2 might be the D (6 bases). This CDR3 has 12 amino acids. V lost 6 bases and J lost 14, with 18 bases in between. DNA for the CDR3: TGTGCCAGCAGCCCGACTAGGTCCCCGAGGTATTTT. It translates to CASSPTRSPRYF.

The chain recombines TRBV30 with TRBJ2-3, with D unresolved. The CDR3 loop spans 13 amino acids. Germline CDR1 and CDR2: GTSNPN and SVGIG (reference sequence). V was trimmed by 3 bases and J by 2 bases, leaving 9 bases between them. The CDR3 here is CAWRLTSTDTQYF. CDR3 DNA: TGTGCCTGGAGACTAACATCCACAGATACGCAGTATTTT.

This clonotype occurred a few times. The chain uses TRBV20-1 and TRBJ1-1; D possibly corresponds to TRBD1 (5 bases). Germline-derived CDR1 and CDR2 are DFQATT and SNEGSKA (reference sequence). V was shortened by 3 bases and J by 7 bases, with 9 bases between the two germline ends. CDR3 length: 11 amino acids. The CDR3 DNA sequence: TGCAGTGCTAGGTCGGGGGTTGAAGCTTTCTTT. The encoded protein is CSARSGVEAFF.

This clonotype turned up a few times. The CDR3 nucleotides are TGTGCCAGCAGCCAGCGACAGTTAGATACGCAGTATTTT. Translated, it gives CASSQRQLDTQYF. The V and J genes are TRBV6-1 and TRBJ2-3, with D perhaps matching TRBD1 (5 bases). This CDR3 is 13 amino acids long. Looked up from germline, CDR1 is MNHNS and CDR2 is SASEGT. V was clipped by 6 bases and J by 5 bases, with 12 bases between them.

A few counts support this clonotype. The chain employs TRBV6-5 and TRBJ1-5, with unresolved D. The CDR3 is 12 residues long. V was trimmed by 8 bases and J by 1 base, leaving 6 bases between them. Germline CDR1 MNHEY, CDR2 SVGAGI. CDR3 loop: CASGRSNQPQHF. The CDR3 nucleotides are TGTGCCAGCGGGCGGAGCAATCAGCCCCAGCATTTT.

The chain joins TRBV6-4 to TRBJ1-5, with D possibly TRBD1 on 6 matching bases. The V gene lost 11 bases and the J gene lost 5 bases, with 13 bases spanning the gap. This CDR3 has 12 amino acids. CDR1 MRHNA and CDR2 SNTAGT come from the germline V gene. The CDR3 spells CAARTADQPQHF. Here the CDR3 DNA reads TGTGCCGCACGGACAGCCGATCAGCCCCAGCATTTT.